This entry lists 10 T cell receptor beta chains sequenced from one sample in a study of control samples from healthy donors and cancer patients. TCRdb's copy holds only in-frame clones and misses some; the assay was immunoSEQ multiplex PCR. The table lists roughly 120,000 clones, about 93% of them singletons. The sequenced sample was blood. Every receptor here comes from a man aged 30 to 39 in good health.

The gene calls are TRBV10-3 and TRBJ1-2; D uncertain. Germline-derived CDR1 and CDR2 are ENHRY and SYGVKD. V was cut by 3 bases and J by 2 bases, with 10 bases left in between. The CDR3 consists of 14 residues. The CDR3 reads CAISDGKINYGYTF. As DNA, the CDR3 is TGTGCCATCAGTGACGGGAAAATCAACTATGGCTACACCTTC.

This chain connects TRBV19 to TRBJ1-6, with TRBD1 matching 7 bases. This CDR3 has 14 residues. The V gene's germline CDR1 is LNHDA and CDR2 SQIVND (reference sequence). The ends lost 5 bases at V and 7 bases at J; junction bases unmatched: 5. The CDR3 bases are TGTGCCAGTAGTTTCGGACAGGAGAATTCACCCCTCCACTTT. This sequence encodes CASSFGQENSPLHF.

This sequence joins TRBV7-9 and TRBJ1-1; no definite D call. This CDR3 has 15 residues. Germline V gene data show CDR1 as SEHNR and CDR2 as FQNEAQ (reference sequence). V was cut by 1 base and J by 0 bases, with 9 bases left in between. This CDR3 is CASSLGHSMNTEAFF. Here the CDR3 DNA reads TGTGCCAGCAGCTTAGGCCACTCCATGAACACTGAAGCTTTCTTT.

The gene calls are TRBV7-9 and TRBJ2-2; 11 nucleotides line up with TRBD1. V was clipped by 3 bases and J by 7 bases; unmatched bases: 7. Germline values: CDR1 SEHNR, CDR2 FQNEAQ (reference sequence). The CDR3 is 16 amino acids. In DNA form, the CDR3 reads TGTGCCAGCAGCTTCCCAGGACAGGGGGCTAACGGGGAGCTGTTTTTT. Protein: CASSFPGQGANGELFF.

V usage is TRBV5-6 and J usage is TRBJ2-5, with D perhaps TRBD1 (5 bases). Germline CDR1 SGHDT, CDR2 YYEEEE. This CDR3 spans 16 amino acids. Trimming cost V 3 bases and J 2 bases, with 17 bases left between them. The CDR3 reads CASSSSARVRQETQYF. CDR3 nucleotides: TGTGCCAGCAGCTCCTCTGCCAGGGTACGGCAAGAGACCCAGTACTTC.

V usage is TRBV27 and J usage is TRBJ1-5, with D hard to call. This CDR3 contains 12 residues. Germline V lookup: CDR1 MNHEY, CDR2 SMNVEV (reference sequence). Trimming took off 3 bases at V and 9 bases at J, with 9 bases between the two ends. CDR3 residues: CASSFQAGPQHF. DNA for the CDR3: TGTGCCAGCAGTTTCCAGGCGGGGCCCCAGCATTTT.

V gene TRBV5-4 combines with J gene TRBJ1-1, with TRBD1 matching over 8 bases. The V gene's germline CDR1 is SGHNT and CDR2 YYREEE (reference sequence). This CDR3 is 16 amino acids long. V gave up 4 bases and J gave up 1 base; unmatched junction bases: 9. CDR3 in DNA: TGTGCCAGCAGCAATCCCAGGGGGCGGGCGAACACTGAAGCTTTCTTT. Translating it yields CASSNPRGRANTEAFF.

The chain has TRBV6-5 and TRBJ1-2, with D perhaps TRBD1 (5 bases). V dropped 5 bases and J dropped 4 bases, with 17 bases sitting between them. Germline V gives CDR1 MNHEY, CDR2 SVGAGI. This CDR3 spans 15 amino acids. The CDR3 reads CASSPRFTGGYGYTF. Written as DNA, the CDR3 is TGTGCCAGCAGTCCGCGGTTTACAGGCGGCTATGGCTACACCTTC.

The chain combines TRBV18 with TRBJ1-1, with TRBD1 matching over 7 bases. Germline CDR1 KGHSH, CDR2 LQKENI. The V segment lost 0 bases and the J segment 1 base; nucleotides outside the gene matches: 2. The CDR3 has 15 amino acids. Here the CDR3 reads CASSPPGQQNTEAFF. The CDR3 DNA is TGTGCCAGCTCACCACCGGGACAGCAGAACACTGAAGCTTTCTTT.

The chain joins TRBV12-5 to TRBJ1-1; D is perhaps TRBD1 (5 bases). This CDR3 is 13 amino acids long. The ends were cut back, 3 bases at V and 2 bases at J, with 7 bases in the middle. Germline CDR1 reads LGHNT; CDR2 reads FRNRAP. Here the CDR3 DNA reads TGTGCTAGTGGTTTCGGGGACAACACTGAAGCTTTCTTT. Protein: CASGFGDNTEAFF.